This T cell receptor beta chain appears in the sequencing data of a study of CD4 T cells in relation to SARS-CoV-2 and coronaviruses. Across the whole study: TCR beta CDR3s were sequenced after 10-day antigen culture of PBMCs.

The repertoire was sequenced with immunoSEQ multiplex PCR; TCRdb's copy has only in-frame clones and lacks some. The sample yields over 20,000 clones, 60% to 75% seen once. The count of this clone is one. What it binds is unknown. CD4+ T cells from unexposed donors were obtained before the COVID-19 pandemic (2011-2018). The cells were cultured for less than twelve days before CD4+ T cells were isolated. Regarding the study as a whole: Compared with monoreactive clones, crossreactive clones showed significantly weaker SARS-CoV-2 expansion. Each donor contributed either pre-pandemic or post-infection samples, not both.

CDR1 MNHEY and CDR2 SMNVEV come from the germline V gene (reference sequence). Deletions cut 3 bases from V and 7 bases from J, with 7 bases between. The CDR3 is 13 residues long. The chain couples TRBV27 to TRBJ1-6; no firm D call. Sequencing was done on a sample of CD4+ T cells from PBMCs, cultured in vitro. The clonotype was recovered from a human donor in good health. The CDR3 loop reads CASSFQRNSPLHF. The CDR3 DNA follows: TGTGCCAGCAGTTTCCAGAGAAATTCACCCCTCCACTTT.